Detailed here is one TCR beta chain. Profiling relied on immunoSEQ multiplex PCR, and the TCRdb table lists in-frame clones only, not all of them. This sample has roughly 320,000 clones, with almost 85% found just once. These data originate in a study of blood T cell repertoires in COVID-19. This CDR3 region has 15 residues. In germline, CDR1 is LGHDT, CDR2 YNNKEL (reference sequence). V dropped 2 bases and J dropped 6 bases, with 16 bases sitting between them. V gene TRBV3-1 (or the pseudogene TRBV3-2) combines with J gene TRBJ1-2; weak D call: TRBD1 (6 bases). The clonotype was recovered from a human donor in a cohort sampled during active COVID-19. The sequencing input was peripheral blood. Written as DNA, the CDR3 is TGTGCCAGCAGCCAAATGTCTTCTCAGGGGAATGGCTACACCTTC. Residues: CASSQMSSQGNGYTF.